The present T cell receptor beta chain was sequenced within a study of T cells in Graves' hyperthyroidism and ophthalmopathy. In its sample, this clonotype was seen many times. PBMCs stemmed from 10 ml fresh peripheral blood. Germline loops: CDR1 SEHNR, CDR2 FQNEAQ (reference sequence). This CDR3 has 14 amino acids. Trimming left V 3 bases short and J 2 bases short, with 10 bases between. RNA transcripts served as the template for amplifying TCR beta CDR3 regions. A first-round RT-PCR of the TCR CDR3 used the HTBI primer set. TCRdb re-called the multiplex PCR reads with MiXCR, one entry per CDR3 protein. The data hold about 770,000 distinct CDR3 sequences, with about 19% observed a single time.

The chain carries TRBV7-9 and TRBJ2-5; a possible D gene is TRBD1 (7 bases). The TCR comes from a woman in her 50s with Graves' hyperthyroidism that later progressed to Graves' ophthalmopathy. Source material: blood. CDR3 nucleotide sequence: TGTGCCAGCAGCTTGGCGGGACAGCAAGAGACCCAGTACTTC. Translating gives CASSLAGQQETQYF.